Below are 2 T cell receptor beta chains sequenced from a single sample in a study of blood T cells in healthy people across ages. Combining a sample-barcoded 5' primer with a J-beta primer mix, a second PCR ran for about 7 to 12 cycles. TCRdb fed the 5' RACE reads into MiXCR, producing one record per CDR3 protein. The sample carries under 2,000,000 distinct CDR3 sequences, about 50% recorded once. Sequenced sample: blood. The receptor set was obtained from a woman between 35 and 50 years old in good health.

This clonotype was picked up a small number of times. This chain links TRBV29-1 with TRBJ2-5; 7 positions match TRBD1. J was trimmed by 2 bases and V by 7 bases; bases with no gene match: 7. This CDR3 is 13 amino acids long. Germline loops: CDR1 SQVTM, CDR2 ANQGSEA. CDR3 coding DNA: TGCAGCGCCACCGGGACAGCTCAAGAGACCCAGTACTTC. The encoded protein is CSATGTAQETQYF.

V and J are TRBV7-2 and TRBJ2-3; 7 nucleotides align to TRBD1. The CDR3 loop spans 15 amino acids. V lost 5 bases to trimming and J lost 0 bases; unmatched junction nucleotides: 5. Germline V CDR1 and CDR2: SGHTA, FQGNSA. CDR3 sequence reads: CASSGRQGSTDTQYF. Here the CDR3 DNA reads TGTGCCAGCAGCGGGCGACAGGGTAGCACAGATACGCAGTATTTT.